This T cell receptor beta chain was captured by sequencing in a study of CD8 T cells in acute hepatitis C reinfection. Clones were sequenced by immunoSEQ multiplex PCR, and TCRdb holds only the in-frame ones, with some missing. Among 30,000 to 45,000 clones listed, approximately 85% were seen once. Study-level findings and limits: NS3-1073 specific repertoires were highly diverse across all groups.

Losses at the gene ends were 4 bases for V and 1 base for J; bases not matched to a gene: 7. This CDR3 comprises 16 residues. Looked up from germline, CDR1 is MGHRA and CDR2 is YSYEKL. Time point given: naive CD8 control sorted from an acute-time-point sample. A word on this clone: As yet, its antigen is unknown.

The sequenced sample was naive CD8+ T cells from PBMCs. This TCR came from a woman younger than 30 who spontaneously cleared hepatitis C infection. The chain links TRBV4-1 to TRBJ2-1; 7 bases agree with TRBD1. The CDR3 region is CASSLSLQGSYNEQFF. The CDR3 nucleotides are TGCGCCAGCAGCCTTTCATTACAGGGGTCCTACAATGAGCAGTTCTTC.